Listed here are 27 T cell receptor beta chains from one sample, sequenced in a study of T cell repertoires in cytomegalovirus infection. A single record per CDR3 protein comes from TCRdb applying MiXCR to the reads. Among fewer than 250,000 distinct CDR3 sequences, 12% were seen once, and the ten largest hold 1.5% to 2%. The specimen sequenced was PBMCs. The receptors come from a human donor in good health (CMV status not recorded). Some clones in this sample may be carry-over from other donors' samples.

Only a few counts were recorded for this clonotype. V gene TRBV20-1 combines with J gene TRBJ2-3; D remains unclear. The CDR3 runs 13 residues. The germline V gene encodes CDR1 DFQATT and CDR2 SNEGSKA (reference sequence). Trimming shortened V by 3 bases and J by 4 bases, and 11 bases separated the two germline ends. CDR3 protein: CSARKPGSDTQYF. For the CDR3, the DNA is TGCAGTGCTAGGAAACCCGGGTCAGATACGCAGTATTTT.

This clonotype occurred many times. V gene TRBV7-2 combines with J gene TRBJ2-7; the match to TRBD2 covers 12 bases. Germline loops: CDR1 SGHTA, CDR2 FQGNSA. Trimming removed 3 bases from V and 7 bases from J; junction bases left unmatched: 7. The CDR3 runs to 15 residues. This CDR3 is CASSFTSGGPVEQYF. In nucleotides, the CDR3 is TGTGCCAGCAGCTTTACTAGCGGGGGGCCGGTTGAGCAGTACTTC.

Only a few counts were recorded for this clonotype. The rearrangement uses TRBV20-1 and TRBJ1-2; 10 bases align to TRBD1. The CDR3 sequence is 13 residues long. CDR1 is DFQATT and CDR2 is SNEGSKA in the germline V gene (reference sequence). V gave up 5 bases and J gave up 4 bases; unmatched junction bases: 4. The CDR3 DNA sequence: TGCAGTGCTGGGACAGGGGATACCTATGGCTACACCTTC. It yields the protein CSAGTGDTYGYTF.

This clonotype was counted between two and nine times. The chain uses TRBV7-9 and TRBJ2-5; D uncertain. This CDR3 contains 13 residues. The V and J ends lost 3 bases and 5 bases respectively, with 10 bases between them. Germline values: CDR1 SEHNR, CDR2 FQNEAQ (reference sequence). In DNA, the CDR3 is TGTGCCAGCAGCTTTTCGCAGGTGGAGACCCAGTACTTC. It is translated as CASSFSQVETQYF.

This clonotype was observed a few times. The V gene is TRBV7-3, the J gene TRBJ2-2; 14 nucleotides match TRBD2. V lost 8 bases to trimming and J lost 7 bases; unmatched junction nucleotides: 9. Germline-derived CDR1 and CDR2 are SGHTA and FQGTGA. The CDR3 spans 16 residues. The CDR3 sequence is CASGPGTSGSIGELFF. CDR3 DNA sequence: TGTGCCAGCGGCCCCGGGACTAGCGGGAGCATCGGGGAGCTGTTTTTT.

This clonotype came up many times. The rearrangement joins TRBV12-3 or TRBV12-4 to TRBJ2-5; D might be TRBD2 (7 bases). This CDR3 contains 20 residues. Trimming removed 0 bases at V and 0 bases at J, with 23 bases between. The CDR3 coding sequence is TGTGCCAGCAGTTTAGCGCGACTAGCTACCCAGGGGACCGACCAAGAGACCCAGTACTTC. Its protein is CASSLARLATQGTDQETQYF.

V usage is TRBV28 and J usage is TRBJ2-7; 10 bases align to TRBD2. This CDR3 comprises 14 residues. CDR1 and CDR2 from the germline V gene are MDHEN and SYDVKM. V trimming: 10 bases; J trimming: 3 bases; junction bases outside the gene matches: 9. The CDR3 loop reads CATKTAGGLYEQYF. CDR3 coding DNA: TGTGCCACCAAAACAGCGGGAGGGCTCTACGAGCAGTACTTC.

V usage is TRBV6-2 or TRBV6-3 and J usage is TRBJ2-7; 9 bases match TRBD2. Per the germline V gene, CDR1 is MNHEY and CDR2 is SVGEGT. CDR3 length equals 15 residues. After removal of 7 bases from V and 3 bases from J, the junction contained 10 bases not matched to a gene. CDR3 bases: TGTGCCAGCATCCGTAGCGGGAGCACGGGCTACGAGCAGTACTTC. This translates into CASIRSGSTGYEQYF.

DNA of the CDR3: TGTGCCAGCAGTTCAGCATCCACAGGGTACTATGGCTACACCTTC. Translating gives CASSSASTGYYGYTF. The chain employs TRBV7-2 and TRBJ1-2; a weak D match, TRBD1 (6 bases). Germline CDR1 reads SGHTA; CDR2 reads FQGNSA. Trimming left V 6 bases short and J 3 bases short, with 17 bases between. The CDR3 runs 15 residues.

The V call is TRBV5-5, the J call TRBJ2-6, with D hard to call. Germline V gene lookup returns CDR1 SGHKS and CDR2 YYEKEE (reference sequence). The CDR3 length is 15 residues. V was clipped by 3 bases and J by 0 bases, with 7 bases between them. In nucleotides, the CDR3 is TGTGCCAGCAGCTACAGCCCCTCTGGGGCCAACGTCCTGACTTTC. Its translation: CASSYSPSGANVLTF.

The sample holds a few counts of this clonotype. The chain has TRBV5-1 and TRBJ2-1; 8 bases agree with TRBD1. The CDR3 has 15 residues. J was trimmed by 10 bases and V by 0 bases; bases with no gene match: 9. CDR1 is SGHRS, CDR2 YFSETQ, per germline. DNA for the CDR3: TGCGCCAGCAGCTTGGTCCCGACAGGGGCAGAGGAGCAGTTCTTC. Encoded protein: CASSLVPTGAEEQFF. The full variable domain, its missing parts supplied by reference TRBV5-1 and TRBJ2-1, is KAGVTQTPRYLIKTRGQQVTLSCSPISGHRSVSWYQQTPGQGLQFLFEYFSETQRNKGNFPGRFSGRQFSNSRSEMNVSTLELGDSALYLCASSLVPTGAEEQFFGPGTRLTVL.

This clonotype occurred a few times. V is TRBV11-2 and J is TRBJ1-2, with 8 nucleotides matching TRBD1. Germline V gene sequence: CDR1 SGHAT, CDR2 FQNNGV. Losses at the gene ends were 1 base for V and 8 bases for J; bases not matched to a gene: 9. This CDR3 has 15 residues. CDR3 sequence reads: CASSLVGQGIGGYTF. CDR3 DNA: TGTGCCAGCAGCTTAGTTGGACAGGGAATCGGAGGCTACACCTTC.

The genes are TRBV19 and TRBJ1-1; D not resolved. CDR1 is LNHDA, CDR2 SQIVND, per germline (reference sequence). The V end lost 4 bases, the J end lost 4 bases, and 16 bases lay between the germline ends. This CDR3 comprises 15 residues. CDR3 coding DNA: TGTGCCAGTAGTAGGGAAGGGTATAGCGGCACTGAAGCTTTCTTT. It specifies CASSREGYSGTEAFF.

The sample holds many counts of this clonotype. CDR3 amino acids: CASSYSRDSSTDTQYF. The CDR3 nucleotides are TGTGCCAGCAGTTACTCAAGGGACAGCAGCACAGATACGCAGTATTTT. The chain joins TRBV6-5 to TRBJ2-3; 7 bases are shared with TRBD1. The V and J ends lost 0 bases and 0 bases, in that order; junction bases with no gene match: 3. The length of the CDR3 is 16 residues. CDR1 and CDR2 from the germline V gene are MNHEY and SVGAGI.

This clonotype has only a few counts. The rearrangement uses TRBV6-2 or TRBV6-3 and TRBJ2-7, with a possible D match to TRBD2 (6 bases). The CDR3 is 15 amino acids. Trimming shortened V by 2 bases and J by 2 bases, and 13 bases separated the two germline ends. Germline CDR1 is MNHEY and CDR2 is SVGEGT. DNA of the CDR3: TGTGCCAGCAGTTACATGGGGGGTGGCACCTACGAGCAGTACTTC. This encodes CASSYMGGGTYEQYF.

The CDR3 sequence is CASSPTGAVQPQHF. In DNA, the CDR3 is TGTGCCAGCAGTCCCACGGGCGCGGTTCAGCCCCAGCATTTT. This chain uses TRBV27 with TRBJ1-5; D remains unclear. There are 14 residues in the CDR3. Germline CDR1 is MNHEY and CDR2 is SMNVEV (reference sequence). V lost 5 bases and J 6 bases, leaving 14 bases between the germline ends.

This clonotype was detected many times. The CDR3 DNA follows: TGTGCCAGCAGCTTTACCCGGAACGCCTACGAGCAGTACTTC. It codes for CASSFTRNAYEQYF. The V call is TRBV7-2, the J call TRBJ2-7, with D unclear. V shed 3 bases and J shed 2 bases, with 11 bases lying between them. Looked up from germline, CDR1 is SGHTA and CDR2 is FQGNSA. This CDR3 has 14 residues.

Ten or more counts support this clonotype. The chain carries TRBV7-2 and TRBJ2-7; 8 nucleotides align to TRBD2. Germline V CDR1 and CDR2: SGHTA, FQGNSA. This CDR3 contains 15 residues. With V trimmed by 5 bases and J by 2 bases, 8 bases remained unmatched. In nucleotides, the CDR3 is TGTGCCAGCAGCCCAGGCGCGGGGGGAACCTACGAGCAGTACTTC. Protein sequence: CASSPGAGGTYEQYF.

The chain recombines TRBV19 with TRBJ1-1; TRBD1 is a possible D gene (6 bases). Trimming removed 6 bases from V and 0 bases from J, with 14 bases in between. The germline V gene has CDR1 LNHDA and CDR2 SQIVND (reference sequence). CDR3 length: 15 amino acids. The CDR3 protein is CASSRLQGMNTEAFF. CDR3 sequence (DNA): TGTGCCAGTAGCCGTCTACAGGGAATGAACACTGAAGCTTTCTTT.

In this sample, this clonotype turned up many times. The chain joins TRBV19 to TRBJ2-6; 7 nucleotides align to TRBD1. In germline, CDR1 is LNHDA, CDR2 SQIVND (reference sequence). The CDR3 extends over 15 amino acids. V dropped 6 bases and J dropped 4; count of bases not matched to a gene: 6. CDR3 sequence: CASSVTGRGANVLTF. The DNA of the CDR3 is TGTGCCAGTAGCGTGACAGGGAGAGGGGCCAACGTCCTGACTTTC.

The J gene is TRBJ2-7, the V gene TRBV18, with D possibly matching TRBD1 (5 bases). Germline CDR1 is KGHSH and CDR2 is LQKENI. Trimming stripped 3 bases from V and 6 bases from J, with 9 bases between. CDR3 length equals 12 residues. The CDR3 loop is CASSPRQSEQYF. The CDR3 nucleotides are TGTGCCAGCTCACCCCGACAGTCCGAGCAGTACTTC. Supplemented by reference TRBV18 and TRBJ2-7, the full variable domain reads NAGVMQNPRHLVRRRGQEARLRCSPMKGHSHVYWYRQLPEEGLKFMVYLQKENIIDESGMPKERFSAEFPKEGPSILRIQQVVRGDSAAYFCASSPRQSEQYFGPGTRLTVT.

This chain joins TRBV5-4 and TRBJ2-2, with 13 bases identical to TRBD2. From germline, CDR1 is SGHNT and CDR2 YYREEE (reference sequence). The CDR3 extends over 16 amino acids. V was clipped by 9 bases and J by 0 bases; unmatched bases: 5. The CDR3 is CATKLAGGANTGELFF. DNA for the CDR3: TGTGCCACTAAACTAGCGGGGGGGGCGAACACCGGGGAGCTGTTTTTT.

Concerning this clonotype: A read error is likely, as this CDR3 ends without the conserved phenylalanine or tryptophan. The CDR3 is CASSESVRDTQYG. The CDR3 DNA sequence: TGTGCCAGCAGCGAATCAGTGAGAGATACGCAGTATGGG. J is TRBJ2-3 and V is TRBV7-9; D is uncertain. CDR3 length: 13 amino acids. V gave up 5 bases and J gave up 5 bases, with 11 bases separating them. Germline V lookup: CDR1 SEHNR, CDR2 FQNEAQ (reference sequence).

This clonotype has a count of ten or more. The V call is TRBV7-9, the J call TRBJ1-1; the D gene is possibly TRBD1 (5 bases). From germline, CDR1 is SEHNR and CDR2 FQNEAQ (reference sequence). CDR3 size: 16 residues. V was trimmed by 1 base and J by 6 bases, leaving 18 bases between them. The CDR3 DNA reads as TGTGCCAGCAGCTTAGGCCTCAGGGTAAGTGTAGCTGAAGCTTTCTTT. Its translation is CASSLGLRVSVAEAFF.

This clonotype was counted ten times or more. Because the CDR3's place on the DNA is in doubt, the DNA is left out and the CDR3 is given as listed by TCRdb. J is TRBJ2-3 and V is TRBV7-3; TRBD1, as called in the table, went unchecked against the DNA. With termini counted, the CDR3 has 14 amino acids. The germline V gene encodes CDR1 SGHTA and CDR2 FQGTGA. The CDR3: CASTSGLATDTQYF.

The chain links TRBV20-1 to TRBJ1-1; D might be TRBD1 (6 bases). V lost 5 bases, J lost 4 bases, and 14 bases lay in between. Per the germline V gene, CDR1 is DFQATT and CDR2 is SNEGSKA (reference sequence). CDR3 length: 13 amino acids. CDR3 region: CSAGMGGGTEAFF. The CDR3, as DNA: TGCAGTGCTGGAATGGGGGGCGGCACTGAAGCTTTCTTT.

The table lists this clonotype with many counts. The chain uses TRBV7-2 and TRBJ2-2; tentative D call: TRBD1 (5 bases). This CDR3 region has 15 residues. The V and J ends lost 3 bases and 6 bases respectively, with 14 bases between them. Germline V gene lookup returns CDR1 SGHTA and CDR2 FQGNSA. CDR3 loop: CASSFDSPTAGELFF. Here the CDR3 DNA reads TGTGCCAGCAGCTTTGACAGCCCGACTGCCGGGGAGCTGTTTTTT.